Shown below are 20 T cell receptor beta chains from a single sample sequenced in a study of T cells in localized non-small cell lung cancer (dated by TCRdb to 2018 to 2021). Library creation used the immunoSEQ multiplex PCR assay. Not all clones reach the TCRdb copy of this immuneACCESS table, which keeps in-frame sequences only. Checked studies attribute under half of the gap to unresolved V genes and leave the rest unexplained. The sample table lists some 80,000 clones, about 83% of them with a count of one. In total, the top ten clones hold approximately 3% of the sample. The sequenced sample was peripheral blood, obtained before any cancer treatment. The receptor set was obtained from a man aged 35-69 years with stage I lung adenocarcinoma.

The CDR3 sequence: CSVRTSGGGRYEQFF. The CDR3 DNA reads as TGCAGCGTAAGAACCTCAGGGGGCGGGAGGTATGAGCAGTTCTTC. This chain joins TRBV29-1 and TRBJ2-1; D could derive from TRBD1 or TRBD2 (8 bases each). Trimming left V 6 bases short and J 8 bases short, with 23 bases between. In germline, CDR1 is SQVTM, CDR2 ANQGSEA. The CDR3 consists of 15 residues.

The genes are TRBV14 and TRBJ2-1; D may correspond to TRBD1 or TRBD2 (6 bases each). This CDR3 is 16 amino acids long. V lost 4 bases and J 3 bases, leaving 16 bases between the germline ends. Germline V gene data show CDR1 as SGHDN and CDR2 as FVKESK. This CDR3 reads CASSPLVGGLYNEQFF. As DNA, the CDR3 is TGTGCCAGCAGCCCGTTGGTTGGGGGGCTCTACAATGAGCAGTTCTTC.

CDR3 sequence reads: CASSSTSGATYEQYF. The CDR3 DNA reads as TGTGCCAGCAGCTCGACTAGCGGGGCAACCTACGAGCAGTACTTC. The chain employs TRBV11-2 and TRBJ2-7; TRBD2 agrees at 11 bases. The V gene's germline CDR1 is SGHAT and CDR2 FQNNGV. CDR3 length: 15 amino acids. The junction had 4 bases not matched to a gene; V was cut back by 4 bases and J by 2 bases.

This clone was seen ten or more times. The gene calls are TRBV6-1 and TRBJ1-1; no clear D gene. Per the germline V gene, CDR1 is MNHNS and CDR2 is SASEGT. Trimming removed 4 bases at V and 1 base at J, with 10 bases between. The CDR3 sequence is 14 residues long. DNA of the CDR3: TGTGCCAGCAGTGCCTTAGGGCGGAACACTGAAGCTTTCTTT. Translation gives CASSALGRNTEAFF.

This clone was counted once. This chain uses TRBV7-9 with TRBJ2-2; no definite D call. The CDR3 length is 14 residues. Germline CDR1 reads SEHNR; CDR2 reads FQNEAQ (reference sequence). Between the trimmed V and J ends, which lost 5 bases and 4 bases, there was a span of 11 bases. CDR3 in amino acids: CASSVETRTGELFF. The CDR3 DNA reads TGTGCCAGCAGCGTCGAGACCCGCACCGGGGAGCTGTTTTTT.

The gene calls are TRBV6-5 and TRBJ1-1, with D possibly TRBD1 on 5 matching bases. V was clipped by 7 bases and J by 3 bases, with 18 bases between them. The germline gives CDR1 MNHEY, CDR2 SVGAGI. The CDR3 has 15 amino acids. CDR3 sequence (DNA): TGTGCCAGCACCTCCCCGAGGGGATCTTACACTGAAGCTTTCTTT. It is translated as CASTSPRGSYTEAFF.

V usage is TRBV5-6 and J usage is TRBJ1-2, with TRBD1 as a possible D gene (6 bases). The V and J ends lost 8 bases and 8 bases respectively, with 22 bases between them. The CDR3 runs to 14 residues. Germline V gives CDR1 SGHDT, CDR2 YYEEEE. The CDR3 sequence is CASSDPGGPTGYTF. CDR3 nucleotide sequence: TGTGCCAGTTCTGACCCGGGGGGCCCAACGGGCTACACCTTC. Full variable domain (outside the CDR3, taken from reference TRBV5-6 and TRBJ1-2): DAGVTQSPTHLIKTRGQQVTLRCSPKSGHDTVSWYQQALGQGPQFIFQYYEEEERQRGNFPDRFSGHQFPNYSSELNVNALLLGDSALYLCASSDPGGPTGYTFGSGTRLTVV.

This clone has a handful of counts. The V gene is TRBV6-5, the J gene TRBJ2-1, with 7 bases identical to TRBD2. The junction had 3 bases not matched to a gene; V was cut back by 4 bases and J by 6 bases. The CDR3 contains 13 residues. The germline gives CDR1 MNHEY, CDR2 SVGAGI. Written as DNA, the CDR3 is TGTGCCAGCAGTTGGGACTATCCCAATGAGCAGTTCTTC. Protein: CASSWDYPNEQFF.

This chain links TRBV19 with TRBJ1-1; the match to TRBD1 covers 10 bases. V was pared by 9 bases and J by 4 bases, with 8 bases of the junction left unmatched. Germline V gene data show CDR1 as LNHDA and CDR2 as SQIVND (reference sequence). This CDR3 is built from 14 residues. This CDR3 is CASRTGQGSTEAFF. CDR3 bases: TGTGCCAGCCGTACGGGACAGGGGTCCACTGAAGCTTTCTTT.

V is TRBV5-1 and J is TRBJ1-4, with 10 bases lining up with TRBD1. CDR1 is SGHRS, CDR2 YFSETQ, per germline. J was trimmed by 2 bases and V by 4 bases; bases with no gene match: 8. This CDR3 has 17 residues. The CDR3 bases are TGCGCCAGCAGCCCAGGACAGGGGGTCGTTACTAATGAAAAACTGTTTTTT. Protein sequence: CASSPGQGVVTNEKLFF. Looking up the rest from reference TRBV5-1 and TRBJ1-4 gives the full variable domain: KAGVTQTPRYLIKTRGQQVTLSCSPISGHRSVSWYQQTPGQGLQFLFEYFSETQRNKGNFPGRFSGRQFSNSRSEMNVSTLELGDSALYLCASSPGQGVVTNEKLFFGSGTQLSVL.

The J gene is TRBJ2-7, the V gene TRBV5-1; 8 bases map to TRBD2. J gave up 4 bases and V 7 bases, and 13 bases lay outside the gene matches. This CDR3 comprises 15 residues. In germline, CDR1 is SGHRS, CDR2 YFSETQ. CDR3 coding DNA: TGCGCCAGCCAGCTTAATAGCGGGGAACTATACGAGCAGTACTTC. It specifies CASQLNSGELYEQYF.

By frequency in the sample, this clone is medium-sized. The chain employs TRBV5-1 and TRBJ2-5, with D maybe TRBD2 (5 bases). V was pared by 0 bases and J by 5 bases, with 14 bases between. The V gene's germline CDR1 is SGHRS and CDR2 YFSETQ. CDR3 length equals 15 residues. The CDR3 loop reads CASSLAEGGPETQYF. The CDR3 DNA reads as TGCGCCAGCAGCTTGGCCGAAGGAGGACCGGAGACCCAGTACTTC.

The CDR3 DNA reads as TGCGCCAGCAGCTTCGCCTCTTCTAGCACAGATACGCAGTATTTT. It translates to CASSFASSSTDTQYF. The chain has TRBV5-1 and TRBJ2-3; D gene unclear. This CDR3 comprises 15 residues. CDR1 is SGHRS, CDR2 YFSETQ, per germline. The V and J ends lost 2 bases and 0 bases respectively, with 10 bases between them. Full variable domain (rest looked up from reference TRBV5-1 and TRBJ2-3): KAGVTQTPRYLIKTRGQQVTLSCSPISGHRSVSWYQQTPGQGLQFLFEYFSETQRNKGNFPGRFSGRQFSNSRSEMNVSTLELGDSALYLCASSFASSSTDTQYFGPGTRLTVL.

The chain recombines TRBV7-9 with TRBJ2-1, with D uncertain. The CDR3 totals 13 residues. Germline CDR1 reads SEHNR; CDR2 reads FQNEAQ (reference sequence). Trimming removed 4 bases at V and 0 bases at J, with 4 bases between. CDR3 loop: CASSSVSYNEQFF. The CDR3, as DNA: TGTGCCAGCAGCTCAGTCTCCTACAATGAGCAGTTCTTC.

This chain connects TRBV10-3 to TRBJ2-1; D remains ambiguous. Germline CDR1 is ENHRY and CDR2 is SYGVKD. V was clipped by 10 bases and J by 1 base, with 11 bases between them. This CDR3 is built from 13 residues. CDR3 residues: CATWEESYNEQFF. The CDR3 DNA sequence: TGTGCCACCTGGGAAGAATCCTACAATGAGCAGTTCTTC.

The chain recombines TRBV6-5 with TRBJ1-1; D gene uncertain. Germline loops: CDR1 MNHEY, CDR2 SVGAGI. Between the trimmed V and J ends, which lost 0 bases and 10 bases, there was a span of 15 bases. The length of the CDR3 is 14 residues. Written as DNA, the CDR3 is TGTGCCAGCAGTTACTCGGCAGTGCCTGCGAGAGCTTTCTTT. Amino acid sequence: CASSYSAVPARAFF.

The V and J genes are TRBV21-1 and TRBJ2-7. TRBV21-1 is classified as a pseudogene. The CDR3 has 17 residues. The CDR3 region has the DNA TGTGCCAGCAGCTCCCAGGCCCTTTGGGGGAAGACCTACGAGCAGTACTTC. It encodes CASSSQALWGKTYEQYF.

V gene TRBV5-6 combines with J gene TRBJ2-4; a weak D match, TRBD1 (6 bases). CDR3 length: 14 amino acids. Germline CDR1 reads SGHDT; CDR2 reads YYEEEE. The V and J ends lost 1 base and 8 bases respectively, with 13 bases between them. Here the CDR3 reads CASSLPSGVDIQYF. In DNA, the CDR3 is TGTGCCAGCAGCTTGCCTTCAGGGGTGGACATTCAGTACTTC.

The V gene is TRBV5-6, the J gene TRBJ2-7; 10 positions match TRBD1. V lost 2 bases to trimming and J lost 0 bases; unmatched junction nucleotides: 5. Germline V gene data show CDR1 as SGHDT and CDR2 as YYEEEE. CDR3 length: 16 residues. CDR3 loop: CASSFEDRGLSYEQYF. The CDR3 DNA reads TGTGCCAGCAGCTTCGAAGACAGGGGGCTCTCCTACGAGCAGTACTTC.

The chain links TRBV29-1 to TRBJ1-4, with D perhaps TRBD1 (5 bases). The CDR3 is 13 amino acids. Germline V gene lookup returns CDR1 SQVTM and CDR2 ANQGSEA. The V end lost 5 bases, the J end lost 0 bases, and 7 bases lay between the germline ends. The DNA for the CDR3 is TGCAGCGTTACAGGAGCAACTAATGAAAAACTGTTTTTT. Protein product: CSVTGATNEKLFF.